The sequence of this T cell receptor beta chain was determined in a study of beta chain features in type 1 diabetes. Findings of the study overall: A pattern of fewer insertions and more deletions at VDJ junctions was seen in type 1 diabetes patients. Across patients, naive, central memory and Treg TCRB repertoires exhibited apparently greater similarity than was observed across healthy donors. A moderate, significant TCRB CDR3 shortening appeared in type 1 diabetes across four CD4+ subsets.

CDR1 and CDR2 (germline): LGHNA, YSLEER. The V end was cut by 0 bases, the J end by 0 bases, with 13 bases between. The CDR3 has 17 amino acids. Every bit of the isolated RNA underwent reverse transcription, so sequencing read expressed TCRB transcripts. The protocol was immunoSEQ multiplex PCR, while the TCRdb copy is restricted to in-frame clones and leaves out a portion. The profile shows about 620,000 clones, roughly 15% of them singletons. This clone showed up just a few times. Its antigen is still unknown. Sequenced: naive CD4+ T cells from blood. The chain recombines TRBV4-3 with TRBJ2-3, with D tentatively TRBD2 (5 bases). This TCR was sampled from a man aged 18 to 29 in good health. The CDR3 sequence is CASSQDMGSGSTDTQYF. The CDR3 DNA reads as TGCGCCAGCAGCCAAGATATGGGGTCGGGGAGCACAGATACGCAGTATTTT.